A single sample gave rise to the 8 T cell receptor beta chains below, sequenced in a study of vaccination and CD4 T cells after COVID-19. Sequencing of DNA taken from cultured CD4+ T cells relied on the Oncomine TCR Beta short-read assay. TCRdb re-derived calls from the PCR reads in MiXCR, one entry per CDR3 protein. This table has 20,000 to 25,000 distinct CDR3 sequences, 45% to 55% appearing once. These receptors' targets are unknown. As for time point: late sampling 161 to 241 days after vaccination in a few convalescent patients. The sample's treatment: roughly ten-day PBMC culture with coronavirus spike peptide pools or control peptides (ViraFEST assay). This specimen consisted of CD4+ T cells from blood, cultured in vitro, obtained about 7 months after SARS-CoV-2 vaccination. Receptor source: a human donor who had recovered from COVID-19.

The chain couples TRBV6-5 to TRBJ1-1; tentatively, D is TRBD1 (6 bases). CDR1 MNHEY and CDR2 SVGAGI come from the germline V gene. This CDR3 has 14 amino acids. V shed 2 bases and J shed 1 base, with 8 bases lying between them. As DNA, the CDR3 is TGTGCCAGCAGTTACACAGGGACGAACACTGAAGCTTTCTTT. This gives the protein CASSYTGTNTEAFF.

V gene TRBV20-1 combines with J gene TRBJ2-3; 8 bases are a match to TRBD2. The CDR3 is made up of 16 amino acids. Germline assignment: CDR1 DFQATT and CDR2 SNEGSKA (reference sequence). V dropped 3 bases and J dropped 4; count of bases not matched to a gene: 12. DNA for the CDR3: TGCAGTGCTAGTCCCTTTTCGGGAGCGGGAGCAGATACGCAGTATTTT. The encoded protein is CSASPFSGAGADTQYF.

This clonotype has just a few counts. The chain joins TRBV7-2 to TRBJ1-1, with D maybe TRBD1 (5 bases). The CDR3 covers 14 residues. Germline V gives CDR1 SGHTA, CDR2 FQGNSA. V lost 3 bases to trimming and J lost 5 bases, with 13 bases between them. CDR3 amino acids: CASSLLGVYTEAFF. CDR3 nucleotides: TGTGCCAGCAGCTTGCTGGGGGTGTATACTGAAGCTTTCTTT.

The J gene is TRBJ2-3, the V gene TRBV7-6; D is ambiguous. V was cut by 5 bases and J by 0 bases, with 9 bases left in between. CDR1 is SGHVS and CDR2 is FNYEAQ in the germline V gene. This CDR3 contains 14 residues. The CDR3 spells CASSPLGSTDTQYF. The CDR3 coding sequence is TGTGCCAGCAGCCCCCTAGGGAGCACAGATACGCAGTATTTT.

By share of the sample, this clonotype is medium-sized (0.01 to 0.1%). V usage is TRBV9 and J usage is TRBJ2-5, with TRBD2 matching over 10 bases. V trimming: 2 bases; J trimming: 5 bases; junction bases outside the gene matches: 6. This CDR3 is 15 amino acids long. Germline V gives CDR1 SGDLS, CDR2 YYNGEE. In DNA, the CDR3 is TGTGCCAGCAGCGTCAGCGGGAGGGCCCCTGAGACCCAGTACTTC. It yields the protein CASSVSGRAPETQYF.

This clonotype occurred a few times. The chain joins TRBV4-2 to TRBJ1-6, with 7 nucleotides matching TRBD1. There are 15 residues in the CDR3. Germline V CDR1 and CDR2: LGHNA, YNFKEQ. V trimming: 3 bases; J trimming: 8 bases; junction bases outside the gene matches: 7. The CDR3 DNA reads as TGTGCCAGCAGCCAGACAGGGTTAAGTGATTCACCCCTCCACTTT. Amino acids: CASSQTGLSDSPLHF.

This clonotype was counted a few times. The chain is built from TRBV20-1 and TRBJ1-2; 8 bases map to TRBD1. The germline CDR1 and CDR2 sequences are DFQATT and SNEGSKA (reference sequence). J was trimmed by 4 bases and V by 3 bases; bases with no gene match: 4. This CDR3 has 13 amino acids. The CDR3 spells CSASEQGGYGYTF. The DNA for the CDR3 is TGCAGTGCTAGTGAACAGGGGGGCTATGGCTACACCTTC.

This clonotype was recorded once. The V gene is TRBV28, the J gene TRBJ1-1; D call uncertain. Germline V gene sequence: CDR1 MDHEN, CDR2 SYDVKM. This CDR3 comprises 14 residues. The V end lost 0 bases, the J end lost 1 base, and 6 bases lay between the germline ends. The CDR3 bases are TGTGCCAGCAGTTTATGGGTAGGGAACACTGAAGCTTTCTTT. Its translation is CASSLWVGNTEAFF.